This TCR beta chain was sequenced for a study of neurological immune-mediated disorders. Study-wide findings and caveats: Multiple sclerosis patients had less TCR clonal expansion than even healthy controls, unlike HTLV-1-associated myelopathy.

This clonotype was counted at least ten times. Its antigen is still unknown. In germline, CDR1 is DFQATT, CDR2 SNEGSKA (reference sequence). This CDR3 spans 13 amino acids. V was pared by 1 base and J by 2 bases, with 5 bases between. Every sequencing run gave over 200 million TCR-beta sequences, taken from 15-18 subjects. TCRdb reanalysed the 5' RACE reads using MiXCR and keeps one entry per CDR3 protein. The profile shows more than 75,000 distinct CDR3 sequences, 10% to 13% of them singletons. This TCR derives from a man aged 35-49 years in good health. The chain carries TRBV20-1 and TRBJ2-2; D gene unclear. The sample consisted of PBMCs. CDR3 coding DNA: TGCAGTGCTAGAGGCTTTAACACCGGGGAGCTGTTTTTT. This gives the protein CSARGFNTGELFF.